This entry features one T cell receptor beta chain sequence. This sample stems from a study of spatial heterogeneity in lung cancer. As for the study in general: The donors were fewer than 80 patients with non-small cell lung cancer that was early-stage and untreated. Available follow-up PBMC samples were sequenced, at a median of roughly two years post-resection. There were consistently more beta-chain sequences detected than alpha-chain sequences.

MiXCR, run by TCRdb on the 5' RACE reads, gives a single entry per CDR3 protein. This table has 8,500 to 14,000 distinct CDR3 sequences, roughly 9.1% appearing once. As for time point: blood at routine non-recurrence follow-up after resection. Unsorted samples of tumor, nontumor lung or frozen PBMC had their whole RNA sequenced. The CDR3 is 16 residues long. Germline-derived CDR1 and CDR2 are KGHSH and LQKENI. Trimming took off 2 bases at V and 0 bases at J, with 8 bases between the two ends. The chain combines TRBV18 with TRBJ1-6; no definite D call. Sequencing was performed on PBMCs, taken at follow-up. This TCR derives from a female donor with early-stage non-small cell lung cancer. The CDR3 DNA reads as TGTGCCAGCTCACCAGGCAGGAGCTCCTATAATTCACCCCTCCACTTT. Translated: CASSPGRSSYNSPLHF.